A single sample is the source of the 13 T cell receptor beta chains below, sequenced in a study of T cell repertoires in cytomegalovirus infection. TCRdb ran MiXCR on the reads and lists one entry per CDR3 protein. The sample includes 250,000 to 300,000 distinct CDR3 sequences, 17% seen only once; the top ten take more than 45%. Sequencing was performed on CD8+ T cells from PBMCs. These receptors all come from a human donor in good health (CMV status not recorded). Some clones in this sample may be carry-over from other donors' samples.

This clonotype has a count of ten or more. This chain joins TRBV2 and TRBJ2-7; D remains ambiguous. V gave up 4 bases and J gave up 7 bases, with 5 bases separating them. CDR1 is SNHLY and CDR2 is FYNNEI in the germline V gene. There are 10 residues in the CDR3. CDR3 sequence: CASSGGEQYF. CDR3 in DNA: TGTGCCAGCAGTGGTGGGGAGCAGTACTTC. Supplemented by reference TRBV2 and TRBJ2-7, the full variable domain reads EPEVTQTPSHQVTQMGQEVILRCVPISNHLYFYWYRQILGQKVEFLVSFYNNEISEKSEIFDDQFSVERPDGSNFTLKIRSTKLEDSAMYFCASSGGEQYFGPGTRLTVT.

V is TRBV25-1 and J is TRBJ2-4, with D possibly TRBD2 on 6 matching bases. Trimming shortened V by 6 bases and J by 1 base, and 16 bases separated the two germline ends. Germline loops: CDR1 MGHDK, CDR2 SYGVNS. This CDR3 has 16 residues. CDR3: CASRGGVHAAKNIQYF. DNA of the CDR3: TGTGCCAGCAGAGGAGGGGTGCACGCTGCCAAAAACATTCAGTACTTC.

This chain connects TRBV28 to TRBJ2-1; the match to TRBD1 covers 7 bases. This CDR3 region has 17 residues. V lost 7 bases and J lost 7; bases outside the gene matches: 19. Looked up from germline, CDR1 is MDHEN and CDR2 is SYDVKM. CDR3 bases: TGTGCCAGCACCACCAAATTTAAGGGGGCAGTAGAAAATGAGCAGTTCTTC. Residues: CASTTKFKGAVENEQFF.

The J gene is TRBJ2-1, the V gene TRBV10-3, with D unresolved. Germline lookup yields CDR1 ENHRY and CDR2 SYGVKD. The length of the CDR3 is 12 residues. Trimming took 0 bases from V and 10 from J, leaving 7 bases between them. CDR3 residues: CAISESAPEQFF. CDR3 coding DNA: TGTGCCATCAGTGAGTCAGCTCCGGAGCAGTTCTTC.

CDR3 region: CASTRTGAETQYF. The CDR3 DNA reads TGTGCCAGCACCAGGACAGGGGCAGAGACCCAGTACTTC. The chain couples TRBV11-2 to TRBJ2-5, with TRBD1 matching 9 bases. The CDR3 contains 13 residues. Germline values: CDR1 SGHAT, CDR2 FQNNGV. V shed 7 bases, J shed 4 bases, and the junction held 4 bases outside the gene matches.

This clonotype was picked up a small number of times. This chain connects TRBV20-1 to TRBJ2-7; 9 bases line up with TRBD1. From germline, CDR1 is DFQATT and CDR2 SNEGSKA (reference sequence). This CDR3 has 16 residues. Germline trimming cut 5 bases from V and 2 bases from J; bases unmatched to any gene: 13. Written as DNA, the CDR3 is TGCAGTGCTCCGACCAAGGGGGGACAGGGACCCTACGAGCAGTACTTC. Translating gives CSAPTKGGQGPYEQYF.

In its sample, this clonotype was seen many times. The J gene is TRBJ2-5, the V gene TRBV6-1; TRBD1 might be the D (5 bases). Germline CDR1 MNHNS, CDR2 SASEGT. The V and J ends lost 3 bases and 0 bases respectively, with 8 bases between them. The CDR3 spans 14 residues. The CDR3 DNA follows: TGTGCCAGCAGTGAGGGGCGAGACCAAGAGACCCAGTACTTC. This encodes CASSEGRDQETQYF.

This clonotype was counted between two and nine times. The genes are TRBV5-1 and TRBJ2-1; 9 positions agree with TRBD1. The CDR3 has 17 amino acids. Germline V gene lookup returns CDR1 SGHRS and CDR2 YFSETQ. V shed 2 bases, J shed 3 bases, and the junction held 9 bases outside the gene matches. The CDR3 region is CASSLGDREWDYNEQFF. DNA for the CDR3: TGCGCCAGCAGCTTAGGGGACAGGGAATGGGACTACAATGAGCAGTTCTTC.

V gene TRBV20-1 combines with J gene TRBJ1-5, with D maybe TRBD1 (5 bases). In germline, CDR1 is DFQATT, CDR2 SNEGSKA (reference sequence). Trimming left V 0 bases short and J 3 bases short, with 6 bases between. The CDR3 consists of 13 residues. CDR3 nucleotide sequence: TGCAGTGCTAGAGACGGACACAATCAGCCCCAGCATTTT. Protein: CSARDGHNQPQHF.

The rearrangement links TRBV29-1 to TRBJ1-3, with D unresolved. This CDR3 contains 12 residues. Germline loops: CDR1 SQVTM, CDR2 ANQGSEA. Trimming stripped 6 bases from V and 2 bases from J, with 8 bases between. DNA of the CDR3: TGCAGCGTCCGGGCTACTGGAAACACCATATATTTT. This translates into CSVRATGNTIYF.

In this sample, this clonotype turned up a few times. The rearrangement uses TRBV7-2 and TRBJ2-5, with 8 positions matching TRBD2. CDR3 length equals 16 residues. The V gene end was trimmed by 2 bases and the J gene end by 5 bases; junction bases not matched to a gene: 10. The germline gives CDR1 SGHTA, CDR2 FQGNSA. The CDR3 DNA is TGTGCCAGCAGCTTACCGGGGGGGGACCTGCTCGAGACCCAGTACTTC. Its translation: CASSLPGGDLLETQYF.

This clonotype was observed many times. The chain is built from TRBV6-6 and TRBJ1-1, with D unclear. Germline V gives CDR1 MNHNY, CDR2 SVGAGI (reference sequence). Between the trimmed V and J ends, which lost 3 bases and 2 bases, there was a span of 10 bases. The length of the CDR3 is 14 residues. The CDR3 DNA reads as TGTGCCAGCAGTTATGCGGGGTCTAACACTGAAGCTTTCTTT. It encodes CASSYAGSNTEAFF.

This clonotype was recorded a few times. This chain connects TRBV7-9 to TRBJ2-7; a weak D match, TRBD1 (7 bases). Deletions cut 3 bases from V and 0 bases from J, with 12 bases between. This CDR3 region has 15 residues. Germline lookup yields CDR1 SEHNR and CDR2 FQNEAQ (reference sequence). CDR3 bases: TGTGCCAGCAGCTTCCAGGGGGGATTCTCCTACGAGCAGTACTTC. This encodes CASSFQGGFSYEQYF.